This entry describes one TCR beta chain. This table comes from immunoSEQ multiplex PCR, and its TCRdb copy is limited to in-frame clones, with some not included. The sample consists of roughly 220,000 clones, roughly 80% of them appearing once. The data derive from a study of blood T cell repertoires in COVID-19. Study-level information: Samples taken during acute and convalescent COVID-19 were collected in the United States, Italy and Spain. The analysed material was cDNA or gDNA that came from T cells, B-cell-depleted T cells, or PBMCs.

The CDR3 is 13 residues long. V lost 2 bases to trimming and J lost 2 bases, with 6 bases between them. Germline V gene lookup returns CDR1 MNHEY and CDR2 SVGAGI. Enrolled through a virtual design, the participants were between roughly 18 and 89 years of age and came from 24 US areas. Cohorts were determined from participant-reported clinical history. The source is a woman aged 40-49 years with acute COVID-19. The chain has TRBV6-5 and TRBJ1-2; D uncertain. Sequences were obtained from PBMCs or T cells enriched from blood (not recorded which). The CDR3 region has the DNA TGTGCCAGCAGTTACGAGGGAAACTATGGCTACACCTTC. Its translation: CASSYEGNYGYTF.